This TCR beta chain was obtained from a study of OX40 agonist ivuxolimab in advanced cancers. The data were produced by immunoSEQ multiplex PCR, yet TCRdb's version contains in-frame clones alone and is incomplete. The table records over 8,000 clones, roughly 63% of them present only once. This CDR3 comprises 13 residues. From germline, CDR1 is LNHDA and CDR2 SQIVND (reference sequence). V gave up 3 bases and J gave up 6 bases, with 12 bases separating them. Here the sequenced sample was CD4+ or CD8+ T cells sorted from blood, taken in a trial of the OX40 agonist ivuxolimab. The receptor was derived from an adult with an advanced solid tumor such as melanoma, head and neck, liver or kidney cancer. The V and J genes are TRBV19 and TRBJ2-7; no clear D. This CDR3 reads CASSIVHPREQYF. CDR3 DNA: TGTGCCAGTAGTATCGTCCATCCTCGCGAGCAGTACTTC.